The 21 T cell receptor beta chains listed next were all sequenced from one sample in a study of blood T cell repertoires in COVID-19. Sequencing used immunoSEQ multiplex PCR; TCRdb keeps in-frame clones, though not all of them. There are almost 400,000 clones in the sample; just under 90% occur only once, and less than 2% lies in the top ten. The sequencing input was PBMCs or T cells enriched from blood (not recorded which). The receptors come from a woman aged 25 to 39 who had recovered from COVID-19.

The chain's CDR3 is CASSQDGLGAGYGYTF. CDR3 nucleotides: TGTGCCAGCAGCCAAGATGGGTTGGGGGCAGGCTATGGCTACACCTTC. V is TRBV3-1 (or the pseudogene TRBV3-2) and J is TRBJ1-2, with D perhaps matching TRBD1 (6 bases). The CDR3 length is 16 residues. V shed 0 bases and J shed 4 bases, with 15 bases lying between them. The germline gives CDR1 LGHDT, CDR2 YNNKEL (reference sequence).

This clone was recorded once. The chain uses TRBV7-9 and TRBJ1-4; D ambiguous. V was cut by 7 bases and J by 6 bases, with 15 bases left in between. Germline CDR1 and CDR2: SEHNR and FQNEAQ (reference sequence). This CDR3 is built from 14 residues. The CDR3 region is CASTKGGVDEKLFF. The CDR3 region has the DNA TGTGCCAGCACCAAGGGAGGAGTCGATGAAAAACTGTTTTTT.

CDR3 residues: CASSSNNEQFF. CDR3 sequence (DNA): TGTGCCAGCAGTTCCAACAATGAGCAGTTCTTC. The chain recombines TRBV6-2 or TRBV6-3 with TRBJ2-1, with D unclear. In germline, CDR1 is MNHEY, CDR2 SVGEGT. The length of the CDR3 is 11 residues. V dropped 4 bases and J dropped 5 bases, with 3 bases sitting between them.

The gene calls are TRBV5-1 and TRBJ2-3, with D uncertain. Trimming removed 1 base at V and 0 bases at J, with 3 bases between. This CDR3 region has 13 residues. Germline-derived CDR1 and CDR2 are SGHRS and YFSETQ. The CDR3: CASSLPSTDTQYF. CDR3 sequence (DNA): TGCGCCAGCAGCTTGCCTAGCACAGATACGCAGTATTTT.

The rearrangement uses TRBV7-3 and TRBJ2-1; possibly TRBD2 for D (7 bases). Germline CDR1 and CDR2: SGHTA and FQGTGA. Trimming took 3 bases from V and 8 from J, leaving 11 bases between them. CDR3 length equals 13 residues. The CDR3 nucleotides read TGTGCCAGCAGCTTCGGGGGGCTGGATGAGCAGTTCTTC. Protein sequence: CASSFGGLDEQFF.

J is TRBJ1-4 and V is TRBV12-5, with 9 bases matching TRBD1. V gave up 7 bases and J gave up 5 bases; unmatched junction bases: 5. The CDR3 spans 14 residues. Per germline, CDR1 LGHNT and CDR2 FRNRAP. For the CDR3, the DNA is TGTGCTAGTGCCCGGGACAGGGAAAATGAAAAACTGTTTTTT. Its translation: CASARDRENEKLFF.

V usage is TRBV28 and J usage is TRBJ1-1, with a tentative D call TRBD1 (6 bases). The V end lost 6 bases, the J end lost 0 bases, and 11 bases lay between the germline ends. Germline CDR1 MDHEN, CDR2 SYDVKM. CDR3 length: 14 residues. The CDR3 DNA reads as TGTGCCAGCAGCTCAGGGGAGATGAACACTGAAGCTTTCTTT. Protein sequence: CASSSGEMNTEAFF.

The V call is TRBV27, the J call TRBJ2-7; TRBD2 matches 8 bases. The CDR3 sequence is 15 residues long. Germline loops: CDR1 MNHEY, CDR2 SMNVEV (reference sequence). Trimming at V came to 2 bases and at J to 6 bases, leaving 9 bases not matched to a gene. CDR3 protein: CASSLLGLESSEQYF. The CDR3 nucleotides read TGTGCCAGCAGTTTACTGGGACTAGAAAGTAGCGAGCAGTACTTC.

The chain combines TRBV30 with TRBJ1-5; D is perhaps TRBD1 (6 bases). Germline V gene sequence: CDR1 GTSNPN, CDR2 SVGIG (reference sequence). The CDR3 length is 13 residues. The V and J ends lost 5 bases and 3 bases respectively, with 11 bases between them. The CDR3 region has the DNA TGTGCCTGGGCCGGGACATCCAATCAGCCCCAGCATTTT. It specifies CAWAGTSNQPQHF.

The chain combines TRBV6-5 with TRBJ2-1; a weak D match, TRBD2 (6 bases). CDR1 and CDR2 (germline): MNHEY, SVGAGI. V was pared by 7 bases and J by 0 bases, with 13 bases between. The CDR3 has 15 residues. CDR3 DNA sequence: TGTGCCAGCACCCACGTCGGGAGCTCCTACAATGAGCAGTTCTTC. Its translation: CASTHVGSSYNEQFF.

V is TRBV29-1 and J is TRBJ1-1; D call uncertain. The CDR3 covers 17 residues. Between the trimmed V and J ends, which lost 1 base and 1 base, there was a span of 19 bases. Germline values: CDR1 SQVTM, CDR2 ANQGSEA. The CDR3 region has the DNA TGCAGCGTTGAAGGTCATCCCTTGTTCAACTCGAACACTGAAGCTTTCTTT. Translation: CSVEGHPLFNSNTEAFF.

CDR3 residues: CASSLKGARNTEAFF. In nucleotides, the CDR3 is TGTGCCAGCAGCTTAAAGGGGGCTCGGAACACTGAAGCTTTCTTT. V usage is TRBV7-3 and J usage is TRBJ1-1, with 7 bases lining up with TRBD1. The CDR3 is 15 residues long. The germline V gene encodes CDR1 SGHTA and CDR2 FQGTGA. J gave up 1 base and V 1 base, and 3 bases lay outside the gene matches.

V usage is TRBV7-6 and J usage is TRBJ1-1; D is unclear. The germline V gene has CDR1 SGHVS and CDR2 FNYEAQ. This CDR3 is 16 amino acids long. The V and J ends lost 1 base and 1 base respectively, with 13 bases between them. CDR3 region: CASSLVGGLGNTEAFF. CDR3 sequence (DNA): TGTGCCAGCAGCTTAGTGGGAGGGCTTGGGAACACTGAAGCTTTCTTT.

This rearrangement joins TRBV7-2 to TRBJ2-7; D gene uncertain. V shed 2 bases and J shed 4 bases, with 9 bases lying between them. The CDR3 covers 13 residues. The germline V gene has CDR1 SGHTA and CDR2 FQGNSA. The DNA for the CDR3 is TGTGCCAGCAGCTTACCAAACAGATACGAGCAGTACTTC. Translated: CASSLPNRYEQYF.

This clone showed up just once. This chain uses TRBV18 with TRBJ1-4; tentative D call: TRBD1 (6 bases). Trimming left V 6 bases short and J 3 bases short, with 11 bases between. Germline CDR1 reads KGHSH; CDR2 reads LQKENI. The CDR3 loop spans 14 amino acids. The CDR3 sequence is CASSPTGSNEKLFF. In DNA, the CDR3 is TGTGCCAGCTCCCCGACAGGTTCTAATGAAAAACTGTTTTTT.

The chain recombines TRBV7-9 with TRBJ2-7, with 8 bases matching TRBD1. Germline trimming cut 5 bases from V and 2 bases from J; bases unmatched to any gene: 2. The V gene's germline CDR1 is SEHNR and CDR2 FQNEAQ (reference sequence). The CDR3 covers 13 residues. The CDR3 nucleotides read TGTGCCAGCAGCCCAGGGGGCGCCTACGAGCAGTACTTC. This codes for CASSPGGAYEQYF.

The gene calls are TRBV2 and TRBJ2-4, with D perhaps matching TRBD2 (5 bases). CDR3 length: 14 residues. Germline V lookup: CDR1 SNHLY, CDR2 FYNNEI. Trimming removed 5 bases at V and 0 bases at J, with 8 bases between. CDR3 region: CASSRETAKNIQYF. The CDR3 DNA reads TGTGCCAGCAGTAGGGAGACAGCCAAAAACATTCAGTACTTC.

This clone has more than one count but fewer than ten. The rearrangement uses TRBV5-1 and TRBJ2-5; D might be TRBD2 (5 bases). This CDR3 is built from 12 residues. The germline V gene has CDR1 SGHRS and CDR2 YFSETQ. Trimming shortened V by 2 bases and J by 4 bases, and 6 bases separated the two germline ends. The CDR3 DNA sequence: TGCGCCAGCAGCTTCGAGGGAGAGACCCAGTACTTC. Its protein product is CASSFEGETQYF.

CDR3 loop: CASSQKGQALYGYTF. For the CDR3, the DNA is TGCGCCAGCAGCCAAAAAGGACAGGCCCTCTATGGCTACACCTTC. V gene TRBV4-1 combines with J gene TRBJ1-2; TRBD1 matches at 7 bases. The CDR3 contains 15 residues. J lost 4 bases, V lost 2 bases, and 7 bases had no gene match. Germline CDR1 MGHRA, CDR2 YSYEKL.

The chain couples TRBV25-1 to TRBJ1-4; 9 nucleotides agree with TRBD1. The CDR3 contains 15 residues. Germline lookup yields CDR1 MGHDK and CDR2 SYGVNS. V was pared by 6 bases and J by 8 bases, with 10 bases of the junction left unmatched. CDR3 in DNA: TGTGCCAGCAGGGACAGGGGCGCGGGTAGAGAAAAACTGTTTTTT. Encoded protein: CASRDRGAGREKLFF.

The chain joins TRBV12-5 to TRBJ1-2; possible D gene TRBD1, 5 bases. Trimming left V 6 bases short and J 3 bases short, with 20 bases between. CDR1 LGHNT and CDR2 FRNRAP come from the germline V gene. The length of the CDR3 is 16 residues. The CDR3 DNA sequence: TGTGCTAGTGGAAGGGACGCCCCGCGGGACTACTATGGCTACACCTTC. This encodes CASGRDAPRDYYGYTF.